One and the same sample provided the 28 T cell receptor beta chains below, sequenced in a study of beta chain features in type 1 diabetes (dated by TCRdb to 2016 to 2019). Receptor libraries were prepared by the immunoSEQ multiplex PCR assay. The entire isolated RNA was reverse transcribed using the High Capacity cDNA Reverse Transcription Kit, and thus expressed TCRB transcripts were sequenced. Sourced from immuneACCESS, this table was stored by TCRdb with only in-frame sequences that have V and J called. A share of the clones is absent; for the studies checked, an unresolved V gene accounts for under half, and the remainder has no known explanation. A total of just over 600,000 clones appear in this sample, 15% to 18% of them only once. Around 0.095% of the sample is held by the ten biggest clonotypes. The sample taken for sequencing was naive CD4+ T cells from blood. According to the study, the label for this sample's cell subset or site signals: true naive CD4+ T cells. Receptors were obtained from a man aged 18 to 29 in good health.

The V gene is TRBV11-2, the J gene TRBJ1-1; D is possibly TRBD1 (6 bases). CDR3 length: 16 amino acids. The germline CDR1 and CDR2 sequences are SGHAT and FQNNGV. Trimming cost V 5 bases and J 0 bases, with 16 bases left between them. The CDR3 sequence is CASSPLRQAMNTEAFF. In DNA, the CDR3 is TGTGCCAGCAGCCCCCTTCGACAGGCGATGAACACTGAAGCTTTCTTT.

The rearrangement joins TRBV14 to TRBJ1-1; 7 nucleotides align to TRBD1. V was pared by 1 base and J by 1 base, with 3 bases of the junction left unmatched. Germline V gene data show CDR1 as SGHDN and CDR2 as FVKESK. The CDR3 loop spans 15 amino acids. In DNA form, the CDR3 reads TGTGCCAGCAGCCAAGCGTCAGGGGGGAACACTGAAGCTTTCTTT. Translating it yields CASSQASGGNTEAFF.

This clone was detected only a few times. DNA for the CDR3: TGTGCCAGCTGGGGAACTAGGTACACCGGGGAGCTGTTTTTT. Translated: CASWGTRYTGELFF. The chain joins TRBV19 to TRBJ2-2; D might be TRBD2 (5 bases). The CDR3 sequence is 14 residues long. The germline gives CDR1 LNHDA, CDR2 SQIVND (reference sequence). The V gene lost 9 bases and the J gene lost 3 bases, with 14 bases spanning the gap.

CDR3 DNA sequence: TGTGCCAGCAGCCCCCCGGGACAGGGGAATTCACCCCTCCACTTT. Residues: CASSPPGQGNSPLHF. This chain joins TRBV7-9 and TRBJ1-6; 10 bases are a match to TRBD1. CDR1 is SEHNR and CDR2 is FQNEAQ in the germline V gene (reference sequence). The J segment lost 7 bases and the V segment lost 5 bases, leaving 5 bases of the junction unmatched. This CDR3 spans 15 amino acids.

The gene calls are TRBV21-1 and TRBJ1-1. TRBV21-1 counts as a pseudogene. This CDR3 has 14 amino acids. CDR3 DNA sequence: TGTGCCAGCACCCAAGGGGCAGCGGCCCCTGAAGCTTTCTTT. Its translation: CASTQGAAAPEAFF.

CDR3 nucleotide sequence: TGTGCCAGCAGCCCCAACCCACCATCCGCGGGGAACAAAAACATTCAGTACTTC. This encodes CASSPNPPSAGNKNIQYF. This chain links TRBV7-2 with TRBJ2-4; a possible D gene is TRBD2 (6 bases). V was clipped by 5 bases and J by 3 bases, with 23 bases between them. CDR1 SGHTA and CDR2 FQGNSA come from the germline V gene. The CDR3 runs to 18 residues. The complete variable domain, with remaining parts taken from reference TRBV7-2 and TRBJ2-4, reads GAGVSQSPSNKVTEKGKDVELRCDPISGHTALYWYRQSLGQGLEFLIYFQGNSAPDKSGLPSDRFSAERTGGSVSTLTIQRTQQEDSAVYLCASSPNPPSAGNKNIQYFGAGTRLSVL.

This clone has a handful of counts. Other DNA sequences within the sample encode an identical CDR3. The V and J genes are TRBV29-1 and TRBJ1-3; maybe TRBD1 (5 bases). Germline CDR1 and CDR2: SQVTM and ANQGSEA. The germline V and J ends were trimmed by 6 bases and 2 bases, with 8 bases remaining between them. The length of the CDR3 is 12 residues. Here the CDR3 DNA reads TGCAGCGTCGGGACTGCTGGAAACACCATATATTTT. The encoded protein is CSVGTAGNTIYF.

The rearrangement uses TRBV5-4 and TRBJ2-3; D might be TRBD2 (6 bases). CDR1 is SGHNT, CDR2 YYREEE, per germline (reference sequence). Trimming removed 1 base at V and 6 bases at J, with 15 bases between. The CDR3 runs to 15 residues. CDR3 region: CASSLRDSLRDTQYF. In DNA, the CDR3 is TGTGCCAGCAGCTTGCGGGACTCATTAAGGGATACGCAGTATTTT.

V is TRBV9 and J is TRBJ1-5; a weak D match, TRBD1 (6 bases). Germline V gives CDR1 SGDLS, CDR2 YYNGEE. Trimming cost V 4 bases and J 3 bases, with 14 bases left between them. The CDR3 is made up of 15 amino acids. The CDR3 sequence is CASSSRGVINQPQHF. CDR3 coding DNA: TGTGCCAGCAGCTCCAGGGGTGTGATCAATCAGCCCCAGCATTTT. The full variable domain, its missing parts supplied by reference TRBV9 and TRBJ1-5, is DSGVTQTPKHLITATGQRVTLRCSPRSGDLSVYWYQQSLDQGLQFLIQYYNGEERAKGNILERFSAQQFPDLHSELNLSSLELGDSALYFCASSSRGVINQPQHFGDGTRLSIL.

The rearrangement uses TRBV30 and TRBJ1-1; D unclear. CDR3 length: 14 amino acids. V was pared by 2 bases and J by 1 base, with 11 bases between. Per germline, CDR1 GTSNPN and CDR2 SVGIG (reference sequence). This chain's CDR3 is CAWSITMQNTEAFF. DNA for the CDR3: TGTGCCTGGAGTATCACGATGCAGAACACTGAAGCTTTCTTT. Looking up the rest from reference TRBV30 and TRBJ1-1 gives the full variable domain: SQTIHQWPATLVQPVGSPLSLECTVEGTSNPNLYWYRQAAGRGLQLLFYSVGIGQISSEVPQNLSASRPQDRQFILSSKKLLLSDSGFYLCAWSITMQNTEAFFGQGTRLTVV.

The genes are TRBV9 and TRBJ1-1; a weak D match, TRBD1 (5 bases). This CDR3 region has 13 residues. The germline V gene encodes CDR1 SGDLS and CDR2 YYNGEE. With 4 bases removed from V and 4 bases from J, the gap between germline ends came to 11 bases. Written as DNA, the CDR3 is TGTGCCAGCAGCCAGGCGGGGGGCACTGAAGCTTTCTTT. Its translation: CASSQAGGTEAFF.

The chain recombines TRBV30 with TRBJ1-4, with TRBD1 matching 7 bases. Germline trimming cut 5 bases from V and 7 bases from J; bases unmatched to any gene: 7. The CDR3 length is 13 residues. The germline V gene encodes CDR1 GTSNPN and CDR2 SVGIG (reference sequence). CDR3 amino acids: CAWLGRGREKLFF. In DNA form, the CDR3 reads TGTGCCTGGCTGGGGAGGGGGCGTGAAAAACTGTTTTTT.

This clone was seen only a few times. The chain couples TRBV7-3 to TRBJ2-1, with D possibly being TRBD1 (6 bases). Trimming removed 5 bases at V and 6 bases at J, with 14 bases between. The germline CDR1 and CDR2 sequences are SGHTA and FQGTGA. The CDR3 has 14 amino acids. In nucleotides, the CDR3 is TGTGCCAGCAGCGACGGACAGATCCCCAATGAGCAGTTCTTC. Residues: CASSDGQIPNEQFF.

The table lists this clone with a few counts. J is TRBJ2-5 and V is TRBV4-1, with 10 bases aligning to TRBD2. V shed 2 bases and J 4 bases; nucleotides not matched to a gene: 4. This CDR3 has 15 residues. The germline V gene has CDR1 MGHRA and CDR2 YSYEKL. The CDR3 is CASSQLGLARETQYF. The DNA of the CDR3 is TGCGCCAGCAGCCAACTGGGACTAGCGAGAGAGACCCAGTACTTC.

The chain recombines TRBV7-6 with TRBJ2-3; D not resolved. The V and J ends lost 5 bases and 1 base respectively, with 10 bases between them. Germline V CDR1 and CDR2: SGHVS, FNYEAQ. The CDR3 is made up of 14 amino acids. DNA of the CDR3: TGTGCCAGCAGCCCTTTGGCCCGCACAGATACGCAGTATTTT. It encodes CASSPLARTDTQYF.

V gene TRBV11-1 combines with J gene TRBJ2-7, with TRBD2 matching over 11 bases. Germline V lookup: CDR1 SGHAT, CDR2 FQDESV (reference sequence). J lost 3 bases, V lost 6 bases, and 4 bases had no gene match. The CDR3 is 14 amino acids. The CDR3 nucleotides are TGTGCCAGCAGTCTAGCGGGAGGTATCTACGAGCAGTACTTC. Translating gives CASSLAGGIYEQYF.

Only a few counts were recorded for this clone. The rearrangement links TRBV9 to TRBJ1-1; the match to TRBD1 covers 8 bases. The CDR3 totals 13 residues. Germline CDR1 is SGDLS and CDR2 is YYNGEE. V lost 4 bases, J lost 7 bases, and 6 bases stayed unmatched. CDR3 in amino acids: CASSPGQGIEAFF. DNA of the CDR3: TGTGCCAGCAGCCCAGGACAGGGAATTGAAGCTTTCTTT.

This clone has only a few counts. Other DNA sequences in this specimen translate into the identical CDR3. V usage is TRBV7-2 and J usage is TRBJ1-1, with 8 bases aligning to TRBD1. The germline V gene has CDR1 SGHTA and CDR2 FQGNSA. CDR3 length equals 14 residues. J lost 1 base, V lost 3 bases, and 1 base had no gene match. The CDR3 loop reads CASSFDRGNTEAFF. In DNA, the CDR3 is TGTGCCAGCAGCTTTGACAGGGGGAACACTGAAGCTTTCTTT.

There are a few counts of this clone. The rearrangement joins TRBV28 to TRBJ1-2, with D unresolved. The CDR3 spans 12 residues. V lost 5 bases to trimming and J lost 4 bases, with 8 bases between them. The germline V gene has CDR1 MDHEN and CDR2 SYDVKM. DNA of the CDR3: TGTGCCAGCAGTCACCGGCTCTATGGCTACACCTTC. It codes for CASSHRLYGYTF.

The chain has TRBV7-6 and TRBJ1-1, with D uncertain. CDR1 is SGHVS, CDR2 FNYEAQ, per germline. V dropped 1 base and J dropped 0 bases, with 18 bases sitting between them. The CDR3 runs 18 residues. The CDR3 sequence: CASSLGPAAQIMNTEAFF. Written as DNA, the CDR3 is TGTGCCAGCAGCTTAGGCCCGGCGGCTCAAATAATGAACACTGAAGCTTTCTTT.

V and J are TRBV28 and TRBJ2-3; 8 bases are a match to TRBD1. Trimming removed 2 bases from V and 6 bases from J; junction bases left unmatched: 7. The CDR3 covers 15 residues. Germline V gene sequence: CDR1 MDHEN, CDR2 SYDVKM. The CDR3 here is CASSLNGQGDDTQYF. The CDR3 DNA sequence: TGTGCCAGCAGTTTAAATGGACAGGGTGATGATACGCAGTATTTT.

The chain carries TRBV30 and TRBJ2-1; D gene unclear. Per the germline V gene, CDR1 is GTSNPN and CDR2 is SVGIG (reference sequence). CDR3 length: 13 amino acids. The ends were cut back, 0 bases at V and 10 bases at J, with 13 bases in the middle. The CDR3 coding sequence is TGTGCCTGGAGTGTACGTGTGGGTAGCGAGCAGTTCTTC. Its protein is CAWSVRVGSEQFF.

CDR3 region: CASTLPGSGNTIYF. The CDR3 nucleotides read TGTGCCAGCACCCTACCGGGCTCTGGAAACACCATATATTTT. The J gene is TRBJ1-3, the V gene TRBV6-6, with D unclear. With 7 bases removed from V and 0 bases from J, the gap between germline ends came to 10 bases. The CDR3 is 14 residues long. From germline, CDR1 is MNHNY and CDR2 SVGAGI (reference sequence).

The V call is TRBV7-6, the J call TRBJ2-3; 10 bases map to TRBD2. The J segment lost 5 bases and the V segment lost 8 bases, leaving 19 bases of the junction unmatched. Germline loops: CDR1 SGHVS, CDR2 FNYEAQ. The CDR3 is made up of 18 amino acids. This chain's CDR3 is CASSPQGALAGVKDTQYF. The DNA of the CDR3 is TGTGCCAGCTCCCCCCAGGGGGCTCTAGCGGGAGTCAAAGATACGCAGTATTTT.

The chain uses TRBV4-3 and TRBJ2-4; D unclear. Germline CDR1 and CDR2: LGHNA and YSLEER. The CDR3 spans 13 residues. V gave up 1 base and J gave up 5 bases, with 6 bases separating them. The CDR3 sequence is CASSQGLENIQYF. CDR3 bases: TGCGCCAGCAGCCAAGGTTTAGAAAACATTCAGTACTTC.

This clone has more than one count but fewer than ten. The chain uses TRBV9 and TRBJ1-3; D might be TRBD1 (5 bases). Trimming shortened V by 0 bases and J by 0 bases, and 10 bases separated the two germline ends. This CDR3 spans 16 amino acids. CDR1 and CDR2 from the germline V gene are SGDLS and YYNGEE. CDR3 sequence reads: CASSVEKGLSGNTIYF. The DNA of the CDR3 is TGTGCCAGCAGCGTAGAGAAGGGACTCTCTGGAAACACCATATATTTT. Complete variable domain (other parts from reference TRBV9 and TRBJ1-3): DSGVTQTPKHLITATGQRVTLRCSPRSGDLSVYWYQQSLDQGLQFLIQYYNGEERAKGNILERFSAQQFPDLHSELNLSSLELGDSALYFCASSVEKGLSGNTIYFGEGSWLTVV.

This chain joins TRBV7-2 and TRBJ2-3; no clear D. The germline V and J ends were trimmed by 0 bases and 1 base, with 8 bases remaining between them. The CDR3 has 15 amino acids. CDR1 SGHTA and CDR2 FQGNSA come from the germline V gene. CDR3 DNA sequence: TGTGCCAGCAGCTTAGCCCGTCTGCGCACAGATACGCAGTATTTT. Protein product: CASSLARLRTDTQYF.

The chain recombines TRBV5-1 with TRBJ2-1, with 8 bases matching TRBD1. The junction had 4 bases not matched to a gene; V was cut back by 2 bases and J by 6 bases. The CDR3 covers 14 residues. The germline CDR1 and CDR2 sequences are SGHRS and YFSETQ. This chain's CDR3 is CASSFLTGANEQFF. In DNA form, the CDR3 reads TGCGCCAGCAGCTTCCTGACAGGGGCCAATGAGCAGTTCTTC. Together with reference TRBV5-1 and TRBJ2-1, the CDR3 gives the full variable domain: KAGVTQTPRYLIKTRGQQVTLSCSPISGHRSVSWYQQTPGQGLQFLFEYFSETQRNKGNFPGRFSGRQFSNSRSEMNVSTLELGDSALYLCASSFLTGANEQFFGPGTRLTVL.